A single count supports the clone carrying this TCR beta chain. The antigen remains undetermined. This sample was included in a study of post-analysis software for immune sequencing data. About the research overall: Relapsing-remitting, secondary progressive and progressive-relapsing forms of multiple sclerosis all featured among disease courses. General study results and limits: A few TRBV segments occurring more often in patients than controls included TRBV5-6, TRBV5-1 and TRBV20-1. Diversity measured as normalized Chao1 was significantly lower in multiple sclerosis patients than in controls. The F measure placed samples prepared in the same batch into strongly shared clusters.

The TCR beta cDNA libraries contained unique molecular identifiers. The authors obtained 500,000 to 600,000 cDNA molecules from roughly 1.1 to 9.2 million T cells. TCRdb used MiXCR to reprocess the PCR reads, holding one entry per CDR3 protein. The sample gives 400,000 to 500,000 distinct CDR3 sequences, 39% of which show up once; about 7.6% is in the top ten. Looked up from germline, CDR1 is SEHNR and CDR2 is FQNEAQ (reference sequence). V shed 5 bases and J shed 8 bases, with 12 bases lying between them. The CDR3 runs to 12 residues. The sequence was obtained from a girl aged 2-15 years with multiple sclerosis. The sample was blood. The chain couples TRBV7-9 to TRBJ1-1; D gene ambiguous. The CDR3 protein is CASSPSLGEAFF. The CDR3 nucleotides are TGTGCCAGCAGCCCAAGCCTGGGAGAAGCTTTCTTT.